This TCR beta chain was retrieved from a study of control samples from healthy donors and cancer patients. V was clipped by 0 bases and J by 6 bases, with 5 bases between them. CDR1 is GTSNPN, CDR2 SVGIG, per germline (reference sequence). This CDR3 spans 11 amino acids. Clones were read by immunoSEQ multiplex PCR, and TCRdb kept only the in-frame ones, dropping some. The repertoire has roughly 88,000 clones, about 92% of them found once; the top ten carry approximately 7.6%. The TCR comes from a man aged 18 to 29 in good health. V and J are TRBV30 and TRBJ1-2; D remains ambiguous. The material sequenced was blood. The CDR3: CAWSVGDGYTF. CDR3 DNA: TGTGCCTGGAGTGTTGGGGATGGCTACACCTTC.